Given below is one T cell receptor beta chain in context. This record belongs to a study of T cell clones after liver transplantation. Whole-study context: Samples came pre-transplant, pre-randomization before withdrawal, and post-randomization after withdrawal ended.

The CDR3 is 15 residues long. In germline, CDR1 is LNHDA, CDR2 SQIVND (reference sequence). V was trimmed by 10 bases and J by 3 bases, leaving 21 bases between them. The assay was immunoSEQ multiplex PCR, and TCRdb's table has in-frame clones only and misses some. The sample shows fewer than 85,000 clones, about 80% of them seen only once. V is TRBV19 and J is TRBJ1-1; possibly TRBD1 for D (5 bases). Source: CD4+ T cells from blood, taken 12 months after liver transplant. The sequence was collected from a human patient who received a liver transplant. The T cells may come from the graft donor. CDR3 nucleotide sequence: TGTGCCACTAACGGGGGGACCCAGATGGACACTGAAGCTTTCTTT. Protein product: CATNGGTQMDTEAFF.